A selection of T cell receptor beta chains follows, all from one sample in a study of regulatory dendritic cells for organ transplantation. The repertoire was sequenced with immunoSEQ multiplex PCR; TCRdb's copy has only in-frame clones and lacks some. This sample yields fewer than 12,000 clones, of which roughly two thirds are seen a single time; 18% belongs to the top ten. The specimen was memory CD8+ T cells from blood. The receptors were sampled from a human donor in good health. CDR3s leave out the opening cysteine and the closing phenylalanine or tryptophan. A D gene is named only where the DNA matches it firmly.

d_gene,v_gene,CDR3aa
TRBD2,TRBV27,ASSFGGGSSYEQY
-,TRBV11-2,ASSLAWTYQETQY
-,TRBV6-1,ASSELNNQPQH
-,TRBV9,ASSVDVGRAGYGYT
-,TRBV19,ASSIDGGSGANVLT
-,TRBV6-5,ASSTGGNQPQH
TRBD2,TRBV4-3,ASSQPPGSGGYTGELF
TRBD1,TRBV29-1,SAEAGGGSEKLF
-,TRBV6-1,ASSEANGAGPQETQY
-,TRBV5-8,ASSFRDPLWQF
TRBD2,TRBV4-2,ASSLRWQAGDGTDTQY
TRBD2,TRBV7-9,ASSLFGVGGGEQY
TRBD2,TRBV6-1,ASSGKTSVAF
-,TRBV7-9,STRDTGGGNTEAF
-,TRBV28,ASSPPGTLISYEQY
TRBD1,TRBV2,ASGVTGGDSYEQY
-,TRBV4-1,ASRAGSTGELF
-,TRBV7-6,ASRQLGQNTEAF
TRBD1,TRBV23-1,ASSHRQGGEDEQF
TRBD1,TRBV5-6,ASSFGGGRAF
TRBD2,TRBV6-5,ASSSGSTGELF
-,TRBV27,ASMGGQGHNEKLF
-,TRBV10-3,AISDGVTYGYT
TRBD2,TRBV28,ASSSLAGGENEQF
TRBD2,TRBV9,ASSASGRLDTQY
-,TRBV7-9,ASSGTLSYGYT
-,TRBV6-4,ASSDGGGQDTQY
-,TRBV7-6,ASSSDGWYGYT
TRBD1,TRBV19,ASSQGVATNEKLF
TRBD2,TRBV5-1,ASSPIGRGFYNEQF
-,TRBV2,ASSEVGGGNEAF
TRBD1,TRBV6-1,ASSAAGTGGEKLF
-,TRBV9,ASSAESGTKGPTQKY
TRBD1,TRBV4-3,ASSQASGTGGSPLH
TRBD2,TRBV25-1,ASRLAGLDAGELF
TRBD2,TRBV2,ASSIPGGWGTQY
TRBD1,TRBV6-6,ASAPGQGFTDTQY
-,TRBV6-6,ASSYSIQGGGQPQH
-,TRBV10-3,ASSTVTYEQY
TRBD1,TRBV16,ASSPDRGGTEAF
-,TRBV6-1,ASSEEQNAWDGYT
TRBD1,TRBV28,ASGNRDRGLSYGYT
TRBD1,TRBV23-1,ASSQSNPRGSSYEQY
-,TRBV28,ASSSMVTGNTIY
TRBD2,TRBV11-2,ASSSDPGLAGVGTDTQY
TRBD2,TRBV4-2,ASSQVSTPTSGSDTQY
-,TRBV27,ASSRRLAFYNEQF
-,TRBV11-2,ASSLAGIEQF